These T cell receptor beta chains were read from a single sample in a study of beta chain features in type 1 diabetes. TCRdb keeps only in-frame clones here, not all; method: immunoSEQ multiplex PCR. The data hold fewer than 650,000 clones, with about a sixth observed a single time. Sequenced material: naive CD4+ T cells from blood. Receptors originate from a man aged 18 to 30 in good health. The CDR3 runs from the conserved cysteine through the conserved F or W. The D gene is left open where the match is weak. Size is omitted from some rows. Given values are once, few, many or a class for expanded clones.

cdr3_length	j_call	clone_size	v_call	d_call	cdr3_nt	cdr3_aa
17	TRBJ2-6	-	TRBV5-1	TRBD2	TGCGCCAGCAGCTTGGCGGGAGGGCCTTCTGGGGCCAACGTCCTGACTTTC	CASSLAGGPSGANVLTF
16	TRBJ2-7	-	TRBV7-2	TRBD1	TGTGCCAGCAGCTTGCTGCCTGGACAGGGGGCCTACGAGCAGTACTTC	CASSLLPGQGAYEQYF
16	TRBJ2-1	-	TRBV7-2	-	TGTGCCAGCAGCTTGGGGGCCACCACCCCTGGTAATGAGCAGTTCTTC	CASSLGATTPGNEQFF
13	TRBJ2-3	-	TRBV12-5	-	TGTGCTAGTGGTTTGACGGCCCAACATACGCAGTATTTT	CASGLTAQHTQYF
15	TRBJ2-3	few	TRBV19	TRBD1	TGTGCCAGTAGGACAGGGGGCTCAAGCACAGATACGCAGTATTTT	CASRTGGSSTDTQYF
17	TRBJ2-1	few	TRBV5-6	TRBD1	TGTGCCAGCAGCTCGGCCGGGACAGGGAGAACTTACAATGAGCAGTTCTTC	CASSSAGTGRTYNEQFF
14	TRBJ1-1	-	TRBV7-9	-	TGTGCCAGCAGCTTAGGCGACTGGGGCACTGAAGCTTTCTTT	CASSLGDWGTEAFF
14	TRBJ2-4	-	TRBV7-3	-	TGTGCCAGCAGCACCGGGACAACAAAAAACATTCAGTACTTC	CASSTGTTKNIQYF
15	TRBJ2-7	-	TRBV10-3	-	TGTGCCATCAGTGACCCTGGCAGGGTAGGCTACGAGCAGTACTTC	CAISDPGRVGYEQYF
11	TRBJ2-2	few	TRBV6-5	-	TGTGCCAGCAGTTACGGCAGGGCGATGTTTTTT	CASSYGRAMFF
14	TRBJ1-6	few	TRBV30	-	TGTGCCTGGAGTGTACAGAGCTATAATTCACCCCTCCACTTT	CAWSVQSYNSPLHF
19	TRBJ1-6	few	TRBV7-2	-	TGTGCCAGCAGCCCGTGGGAGGACCGACTTGGGTCCTATAATTCACCCCTCCACTTT	CASSPWEDRLGSYNSPLHF
13	TRBJ2-1	-	TRBV5-1	TRBD1	TGCGCCAGCAGCTGGGGACAGGGGGATGAGCAGTTCTTC	CASSWGQGDEQFF
15	TRBJ2-6	many	TRBV14	-	TGTGCCAGCAGCCAAGAACGGGCGGCGAAGAACGTCCTGACTTTC	CASSQERAAKNVLTF
15	TRBJ2-7	few	TRBV19	-	TGTGCCAGTAGTATAGAAGGACCGAAAACCTACGAGCAGTACTTC	CASSIEGPKTYEQYF
16	TRBJ2-2	-	TRBV9	TRBD2	TGTGCCAGCAGCGTAGAGGGCGGGAGAGGTCACGGGGAGCTGTTTTTT	CASSVEGGRGHGELFF
13	TRBJ2-1	few	TRBV4-2	-	TGTGCCAGCAGCCAAGACAGGGTAGGGGAGCAGTTCTTC	CASSQDRVGEQFF
15	TRBJ2-5	-	TRBV6-5	-	TGTGCCAGCAGTTCGAGACCATCTTCTCAAGAGACCCAGTACTTC	CASSSRPSSQETQYF
16	TRBJ2-7	-	TRBV9	TRBD2	TGTGCCAGCAGCGTAGCTCACAGCGGGGGGGTTCACGAGCAGTACTTC	CASSVAHSGGVHEQYF
14	TRBJ2-5	few	TRBV7-2	-	TGTGCCAGCAGCCAGGGAGGAGGGCAGGAGACCCAGTACTTC	CASSQGGGQETQYF
13	TRBJ2-3	-	TRBV2	-	TGTGCCAGCAGGGGCCAGCTCACAGATACGCAGTATTTT	CASRGQLTDTQYF
15	TRBJ2-1	few	TRBV11-2	-	TGTGCCAGCAGCTTCGATTACACCAGAAACAATGAGCAGTTCTTC	CASSFDYTRNNEQFF
15	TRBJ2-3	-	TRBV27	TRBD2	TGTGCCAGCACCCCACTTAGCGGGACTGGAGATACGCAGTATTTT	CASTPLSGTGDTQYF
15	TRBJ1-1	-	TRBV2	TRBD1	TGTGCCAGCAGTGGACAGGGGGCTGGCAACACTGAAGCTTTCTTT	CASSGQGAGNTEAFF
17	TRBJ1-2	few	TRBV7-8	-	TGTGCCAGCAGCTTAGATCACCGACGGATTGCTAACTATGGCTACACCTTC	CASSLDHRRIANYGYTF
14	TRBJ2-1	-	TRBV7-2	-	TGTGCCAGCAGCTTAGGCGGGGGCAGCAATGAGCAGTTCTTC	CASSLGGGSNEQFF
15	TRBJ1-2	-	TRBV19	TRBD1	TGTGCCAGTAGTAGCGAGGGGGCAGCTAACTATGGCTACACCTTC	CASSSEGAANYGYTF
14	TRBJ2-3	few	TRBV5-4	-	TGTGCCAGCAGCTTGGCCAGTACCTCAGATACGCAGTATTTT	CASSLASTSDTQYF